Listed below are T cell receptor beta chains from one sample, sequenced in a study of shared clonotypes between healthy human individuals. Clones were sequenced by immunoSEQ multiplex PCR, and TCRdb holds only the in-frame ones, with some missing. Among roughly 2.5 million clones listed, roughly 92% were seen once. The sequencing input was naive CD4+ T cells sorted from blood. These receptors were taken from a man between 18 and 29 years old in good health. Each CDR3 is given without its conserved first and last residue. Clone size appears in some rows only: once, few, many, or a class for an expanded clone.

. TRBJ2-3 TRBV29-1 SGSETSGSLTQY
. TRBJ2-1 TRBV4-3 ASSQLAIAYNEQF
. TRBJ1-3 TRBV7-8 ASSPVPASGNTIY
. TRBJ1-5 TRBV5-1 ASSLTQGGNQPQH
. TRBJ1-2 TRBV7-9 ASSASPGTNYGYT
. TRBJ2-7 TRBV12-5 ASGFRLAGSSFSEQY
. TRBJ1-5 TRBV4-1 ASSQVGRVNQPQH
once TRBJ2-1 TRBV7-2 ASSFPTSSSYNEQF
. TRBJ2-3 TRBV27 ASSSGRGADTQY
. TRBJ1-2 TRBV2 ATGLRSPGYT
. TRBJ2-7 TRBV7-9 AGSYSGRPGEQY
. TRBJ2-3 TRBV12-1 ASSFSGEPDTQY
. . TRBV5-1 ASSLAHEQY
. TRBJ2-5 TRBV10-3 AISDPRQETQY
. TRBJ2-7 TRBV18 ASSPTPGQGRYEQY
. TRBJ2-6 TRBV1 TSSQESKGKANVLT
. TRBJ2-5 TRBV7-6 ASSQGLQTQY
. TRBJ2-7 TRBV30 AWSPFPYEQY
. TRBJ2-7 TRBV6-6 ASSYRGGTYEQY
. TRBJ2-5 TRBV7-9 ASSLLAVYQETQY
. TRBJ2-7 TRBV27 ASSLVLLLLYEQY
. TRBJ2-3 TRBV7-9 ASSLRGRGQGTDTQY
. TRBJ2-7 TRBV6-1 ASSARLAGGREQY
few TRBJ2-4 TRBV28 ASVQGTENIQY
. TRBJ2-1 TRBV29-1 SVGHGLADYNEQF
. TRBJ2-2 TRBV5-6 ASSWLSGINTGELF
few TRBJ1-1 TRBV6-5 ASSSPGGNTEAF
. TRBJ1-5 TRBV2 ASSRQGASNQPQH
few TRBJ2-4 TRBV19 ASIGGPKNIQY
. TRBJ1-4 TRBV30 AWTGGAEEKLF
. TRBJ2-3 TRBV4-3 ASSQGTSGFTDTQY
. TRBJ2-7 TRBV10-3 AIGTSAYEQY
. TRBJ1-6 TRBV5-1 ASSLDEGSPLH
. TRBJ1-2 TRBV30 AWSSKMGGYT
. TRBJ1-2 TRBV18 ASSRDYGYT
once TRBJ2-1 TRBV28 ASSFGSPSYNEQF
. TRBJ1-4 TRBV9 ASSVGQGNGEKLF
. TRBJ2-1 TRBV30 AWTTLDSSYNDQF
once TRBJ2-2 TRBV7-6 ASSLITGELF
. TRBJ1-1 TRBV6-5 ASSSERQNVRAEAF
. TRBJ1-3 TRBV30 AWSVRGGITGNTIY